This TCR beta chain was profiled in a study of cytomegalovirus exposure and HLA in healthy donors. About this clone: Its cognate antigen is unknown.

Per the germline V gene, CDR1 is LGHNT and CDR2 is FRNRAP. Losses at the gene ends were 1 base for V and 7 bases for J; bases not matched to a gene: 6. The CDR3 runs 14 residues. Study-wide findings and caveats: Follow-up analysis found HLA locus-dependent TCR association rates, highest for DRB1 and lowest for HLA-C. Later analysis found that TCR beta chains associated with HLA were more clonally expanded than other, equally common chains.

The PCR ran on 60 Vbeta and 13 Jbeta primers. The repertoire was sequenced with immunoSEQ multiplex PCR; TCRdb's copy has only in-frame clones and lacks some. The sample data list 150,000 or so clones. The sample was PBMCs. The chain uses TRBV12-5 and TRBJ2-5; 7 bases match TRBD2. The source of this sequence is a woman aged 50 to 60 in good health and CMV-seronegative. This CDR3 is CASGLGRGSGTQYF. The CDR3 coding sequence is TGTGCTAGTGGTTTGGGGCGGGGGAGCGGGACCCAGTACTTC.